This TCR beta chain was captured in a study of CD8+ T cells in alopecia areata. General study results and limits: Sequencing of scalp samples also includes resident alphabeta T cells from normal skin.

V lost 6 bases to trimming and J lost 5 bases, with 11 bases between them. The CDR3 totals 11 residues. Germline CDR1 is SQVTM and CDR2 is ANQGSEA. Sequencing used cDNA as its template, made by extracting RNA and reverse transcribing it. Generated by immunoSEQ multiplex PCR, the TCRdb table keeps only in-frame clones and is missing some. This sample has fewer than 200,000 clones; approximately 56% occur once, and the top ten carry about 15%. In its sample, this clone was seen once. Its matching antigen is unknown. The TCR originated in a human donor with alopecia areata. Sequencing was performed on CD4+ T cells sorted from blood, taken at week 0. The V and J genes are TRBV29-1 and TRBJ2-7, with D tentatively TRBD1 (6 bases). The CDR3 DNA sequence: TGCAGCGTGGGGGCACGGCACGAGCAGTACTTC. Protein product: CSVGARHEQYF.